Sequencing of this TCR beta chain was carried out in a study of blood T cell repertoires in COVID-19. Study details: From the United States, Italy and Spain came samples of acute and convalescent COVID-19.

Source study methods: Estimates of nucleated cell counts were drawn from the amplification of reference gene primers. Assay used: immunoSEQ multiplex PCR; TCRdb lists only in-frame clones, some missing. D and trimming come from the DNA, and the V and J calls and clone size come from that table. The sample carries about 150,000 clones, roughly 84% recorded once. V was clipped by 0 bases and J by 0 bases, with 10 bases between them. CDR1 and CDR2 from the germline V gene are SGHRS and YFSETQ. The CDR3 contains 16 residues. This sequence originates from a woman of 80 years or more with active or convalescent COVID-19. Sequenced material: peripheral blood. V and J are TRBV5-1 and TRBJ2-1; D is possibly TRBD2 (5 bases). The CDR3 DNA reads as TGCGCCAGCAGCTTGGTCAGCGGAAGCTCCTACAATGAGCAGTTCTTC. It translates to CASSLVSGSSYNEQFF.